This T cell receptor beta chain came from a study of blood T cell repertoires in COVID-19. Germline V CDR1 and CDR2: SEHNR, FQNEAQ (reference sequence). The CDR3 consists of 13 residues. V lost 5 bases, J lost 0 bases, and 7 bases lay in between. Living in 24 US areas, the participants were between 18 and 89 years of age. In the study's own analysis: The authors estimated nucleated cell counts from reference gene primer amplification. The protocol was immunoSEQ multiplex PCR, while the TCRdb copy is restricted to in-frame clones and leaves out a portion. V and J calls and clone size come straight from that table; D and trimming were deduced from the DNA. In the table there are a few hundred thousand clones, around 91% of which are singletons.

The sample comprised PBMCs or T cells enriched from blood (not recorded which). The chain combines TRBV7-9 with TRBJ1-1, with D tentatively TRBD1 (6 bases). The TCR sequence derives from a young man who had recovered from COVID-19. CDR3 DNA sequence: TGTGCCAGCAGCGCAGGGGTGAACACTGAAGCTTTCTTT. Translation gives CASSAGVNTEAFF.